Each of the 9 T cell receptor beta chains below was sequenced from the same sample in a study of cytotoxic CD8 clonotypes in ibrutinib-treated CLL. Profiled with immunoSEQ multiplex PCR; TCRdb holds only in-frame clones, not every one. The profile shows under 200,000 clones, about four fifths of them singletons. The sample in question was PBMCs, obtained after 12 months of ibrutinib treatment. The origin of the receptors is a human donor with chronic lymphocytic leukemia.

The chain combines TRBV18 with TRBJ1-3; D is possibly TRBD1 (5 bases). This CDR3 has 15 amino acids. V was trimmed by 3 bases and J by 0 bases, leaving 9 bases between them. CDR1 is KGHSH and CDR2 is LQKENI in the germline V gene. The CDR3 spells CASSPQDNSGNTIYF. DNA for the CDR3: TGTGCCAGCTCACCGCAGGACAACTCTGGAAACACCATATATTTT.

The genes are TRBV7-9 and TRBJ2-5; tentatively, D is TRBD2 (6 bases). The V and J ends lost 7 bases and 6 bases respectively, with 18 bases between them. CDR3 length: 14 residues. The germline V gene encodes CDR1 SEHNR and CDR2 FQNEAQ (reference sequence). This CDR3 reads CASTNLGGSKTQYF. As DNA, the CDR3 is TGTGCCAGCACCAACCTGGGGGGTAGCAAGACCCAGTACTTC.

CDR3: CASSPPPNRDRAVVGSYEQYF. CDR3 nucleotide sequence: TGTGCCAGCAGCCCCCCCCCAAACCGGGACAGAGCTGTCGTTGGCTCCTACGAGCAGTACTTC. This rearrangement joins TRBV7-7 to TRBJ2-7, with 7 bases matching TRBD1. CDR3 length equals 21 residues. Looked up from germline, CDR1 is SSHAT and CDR2 is FNYEAQ (reference sequence). V shed 5 bases and J 0 bases; nucleotides not matched to a gene: 25.

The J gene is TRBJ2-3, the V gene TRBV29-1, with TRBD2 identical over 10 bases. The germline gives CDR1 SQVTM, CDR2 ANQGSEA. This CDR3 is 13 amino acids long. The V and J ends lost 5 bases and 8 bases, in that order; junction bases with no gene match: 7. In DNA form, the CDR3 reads TGCAGCGTTCCGACTAGCGGGTCAGTTACGCAGTATTTT. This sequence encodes CSVPTSGSVTQYF.

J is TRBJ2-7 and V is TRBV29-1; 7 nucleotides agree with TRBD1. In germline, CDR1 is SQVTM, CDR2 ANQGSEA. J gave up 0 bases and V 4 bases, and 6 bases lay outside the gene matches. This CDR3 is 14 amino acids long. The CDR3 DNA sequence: TGCAGCGTTGTTATTTGGGACAGCTCCTACGAGCAGTACTTC. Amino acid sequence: CSVVIWDSSYEQYF.

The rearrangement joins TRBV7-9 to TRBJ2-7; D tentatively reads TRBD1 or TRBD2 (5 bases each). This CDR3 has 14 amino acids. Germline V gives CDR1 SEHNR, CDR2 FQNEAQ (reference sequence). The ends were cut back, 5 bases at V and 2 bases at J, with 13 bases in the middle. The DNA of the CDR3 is TGTGCCAGCAGCGGTGAGGGGATTACCTACGAGCAGTACTTC. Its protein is CASSGEGITYEQYF.

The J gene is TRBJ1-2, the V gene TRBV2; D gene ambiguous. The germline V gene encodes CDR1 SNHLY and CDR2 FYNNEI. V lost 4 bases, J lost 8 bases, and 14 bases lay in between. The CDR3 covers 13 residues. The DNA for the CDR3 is TGTGCCAGCAGTGTCGTGGTGGCCCAAGGCTACACCTTC. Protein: CASSVVVAQGYTF.

The CDR3, as DNA: TGTGCCAGCAGTTCGGGACAGCTTAGCAATCAGCCCCAGCATTTT. This translates into CASSSGQLSNQPQHF. The gene calls are TRBV28 and TRBJ1-5; 7 nucleotides align to TRBD1. Trimming took 4 bases from V and 0 from J; bases not matched to a gene: 3. Germline CDR1 and CDR2: MDHEN and SYDVKM. This CDR3 is built from 15 residues.

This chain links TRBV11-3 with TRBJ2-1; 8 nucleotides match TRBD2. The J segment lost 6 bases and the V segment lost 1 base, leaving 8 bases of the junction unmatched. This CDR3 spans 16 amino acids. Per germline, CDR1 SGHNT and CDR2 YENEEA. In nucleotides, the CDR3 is TGTGCCAGCAGCTTAGGCGGTCGGGGGACTAGCAATGAGCAGTTCTTC. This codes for CASSLGGRGTSNEQFF.